This TCR beta chain is from a study of shared clonotypes between healthy human individuals. There are 16 residues in the CDR3. CDR1 LNHNV and CDR2 YYDKDF come from the germline V gene (reference sequence). The V gene lost 2 bases and the J gene lost 3 bases, with 13 bases spanning the gap. Method: immunoSEQ multiplex PCR; TCRdb's copy keeps in-frame clones and lacks some. The table has roughly 1.5 million clones, roughly 98% seen once. Sequencing was carried out using naive CD4+ T cells sorted from blood. The subset: CD45RA+ positively selected. The clonotype was recovered from a man aged 25-40 years in good health. This chain joins TRBV15 and TRBJ1-4; a weak D match, TRBD1 (5 bases). DNA of the CDR3: TGTGCCACCAGCAGACGCCGAGGGGATGCTAATGAAAAACTGTTTTTT. Protein sequence: CATSRRRGDANEKLFF.